This T cell receptor (beta chain) was sequenced during a study of blood T cell repertoires in COVID-19 (dated by TCRdb to the early 2020s). Notes on the research overall: Samples from collaborators originated in the United States, Italy and Spain and spanned both the acute and convalescent phases of COVID-19. The material from the prospective study consisted of cDNA or gDNA derived from T cells, B-cell-depleted T cells, or PBMCs. The dataset comprised deeply sampled blood TCRbeta repertoires from subjects exposed to, actively infected with, or recovered from COVID-19. The repertoires were made available in a free public database intended to serve as a resource for research on the immune response to SARS-CoV-2. Samples came from the ongoing ImmuneRACE study (first 160 participants) plus 1,254 subjects from 6 global collaborators. Sample metadata almost always included a de-identified subject ID, COVID-19 status, age in years and sex. Where available, HLA class I and class II types were taken from metadata supplied by the sample provider and were not determined by assay-based typing.

TCRbeta CDR3 regions were amplified from genomic DNA by means of the immunoSEQ Assay, a bias-controlled multiplex PCR. From the authors' description of their analysis: The number of nucleated cells in each sample was estimated by amplification of reference gene primers within the assay. To quantify the absolute abundance of each unique TCRbeta CDR3 rearrangement, sequence reads were collapsed and filtered. For each sample, productive Simpson clonality was calculated as the square root of Simpson's diversity index across productive rearrangements. Drawn from immuneACCESS, this table holds only the in-frame rearrangements with V and J called that TCRdb kept. Clones are partly lost; checked studies trace under half to an unresolved V gene and leave the rest unexplained. D and trimming come from the DNA, and the V and J calls and clone size come from that table. This sample has roughly 430,000 clones in its table, and around 90% of those were observed once. The ten largest clones take up roughly 2% of the sample.

Here is what the overall study found, with its caveats: How much clinical and demographic metadata was included differed by source and by participant, and the metadata was provided uncurated.

In the prospective study, participants were about 18 to 89 years old, resided in fewer than 25 geographic areas of the United States, and were enrolled through a virtual design. In the prospective study, participants were assigned to cohorts based on the clinical history participants reported in a screening survey and a study questionnaire. Each participant in the prospective study had whole blood, serum and a nasopharyngeal or oropharyngeal swab collected by mobile phlebotomists. Additional blood draws and questionnaires over an approximately two-month period could optionally be provided by prospective study participants. Blood samples from the prospective study were shipped frozen or at room temperature prior to DNA extraction. From a lookup of the germline V gene, CDR1 and CDR2 are SGHVS and FQNEAQ. From the cysteine through the phenylalanine, the CDR3 covers 17 amino acids. This entry keeps only the CDR3 DNA: 51 bases, framed from base 1. V and J are trimmed by 5 bases and 7 bases, and the gene matches miss 15 bases of the junction.

In its sample, this clone was seen once. This clone's antigen is unknown. Base qualities are not provided; no much larger clone lies one nucleotide away. The receptor's source is a woman aged 40 to 50 with acute COVID-19. This receptor chain uses TRBV7-8 and TRBJ2-1, with 9 junctional bases fitting TRBD2. Sequenced: PBMCs or T cells enriched from blood (not recorded which). The bases are TGTGCCAGCAGCGCCAAACTAGCGGGCCCCCTAGGGAATGAGCAGTTCTTC. The translation is CASSAKLAGPLGNEQFF. Supplemented by the reference TRBV7-8 and TRBJ2-1 proteins around the CDR3, the complete variable domain is GAGVSQSPRYKVAKRGQDVALRCDPISGHVSLFWYQQALGQGPEFLTYFQNEAQLDKSGLPSDRFFAERPEGSVSTLKIQRTQQEDSAVYLCASSAKLAGPLGNEQFFGPGTRLTVL.